The 9 T cell receptor beta chains reported below all come from one sample, sequenced in a study of blood T cells in healthy people across ages. Together with a sample-barcoded 5' primer, a J-beta primer mix was included in a second PCR lasting about 7 to 11 cycles. TCRdb re-called the 5' RACE reads with MiXCR, one entry per CDR3 protein. The sample contains 800,000 to 1,000,000 distinct CDR3 sequences, about 48% of which appear only once. Sequencing was carried out using blood. Receptors were obtained from a man aged 30 to 45 in good health.

V and J are TRBV29-1 and TRBJ1-1; no clear D gene. Trimming shortened V by 7 bases and J by 5 bases, and 11 bases separated the two germline ends. Germline loops: CDR1 SQVTM, CDR2 ANQGSEA. The CDR3 contains 11 residues. The CDR3 DNA is TGCAGCGGGGGTAGAGGGACTGAAGCTTTCTTT. Residues: CSGGRGTEAFF.

For this clonotype: A much larger clone differs by one base, so this may be a read error. The rearrangement joins TRBV7-2 to TRBJ2-3; no reliable D call. This CDR3 comprises 15 residues. Per the germline V gene, CDR1 is SGHTA and CDR2 is FQGNSA. Trimming removed 5 bases at V and 3 bases at J, with 15 bases between. Written as DNA, the CDR3 is TGTGCCAGCAGCGAACGGAAGGGTCAGACAGATACGCAGTATTTT. This translates into CASSERKGQTDTQYF.

This clonotype was detected many times. This chain links TRBV7-9 with TRBJ1-2, with D possibly being TRBD1 (6 bases). The CDR3 totals 16 residues. The V gene lost 6 bases and the J gene lost 1 base, with 18 bases spanning the gap. Germline values: CDR1 SEHNR, CDR2 FQNEAQ (reference sequence). The CDR3 loop is CASSTEGGQFNYGYTF. The CDR3 bases are TGTGCCAGCAGTACAGAAGGAGGACAGTTTAACTATGGCTACACCTTC.

The chain couples TRBV12-3 or TRBV12-4 to TRBJ2-3; tentative D call: TRBD1 (6 bases). With 6 bases removed from V and 1 base from J, the gap between germline ends came to 14 bases. This CDR3 is built from 15 residues. CDR3 amino acids: CASSSDRFRTDTQYF. The DNA of the CDR3 is TGTGCCAGCAGCTCTGACAGGTTCCGCACAGATACGCAGTATTTT.

The rearrangement uses TRBV7-2 and TRBJ1-2, with 9 bases identical to TRBD1. The CDR3 extends over 14 amino acids. Trimming cost V 11 bases and J 2 bases; bases outside gene matches: 9. Germline V CDR1 and CDR2: SGHTA, FQGNSA. Written as DNA, the CDR3 is TGTGCCGGCGGAAGGACAGGGGCCAACTATGGCTACACCTTC. It encodes CAGGRTGANYGYTF.

The chain links TRBV12-3 or TRBV12-4 to TRBJ2-3; a weak D match, TRBD2 (5 bases). The CDR3 has 16 residues. Trimming removed 4 bases at V and 1 base at J, with 15 bases between. Here the CDR3 DNA reads TGTGCCAGCAGTTCCACCGGGCCGAGGGGCACAGATACGCAGTATTTT. Its translation: CASSSTGPRGTDTQYF.

The chain has TRBV5-5 and TRBJ2-1; TRBD2 agrees at 9 bases. CDR3 length equals 12 residues. The germline V gene encodes CDR1 SGHKS and CDR2 YYEKEE (reference sequence). V shed 3 bases and J 10 bases; nucleotides not matched to a gene: 2. CDR3 in DNA: TGTGCCAGCAGCTCGGGACTAGCAGAGCAGTTCTTC. Translated, it gives CASSSGLAEQFF.

The chain employs TRBV11-2 and TRBJ1-2, with D uncertain. V dropped 0 bases and J dropped 1 base, with 9 bases sitting between them. CDR1 SGHAT and CDR2 FQNNGV come from the germline V gene. The CDR3 runs 15 residues. CDR3 loop: CASSLEWGLNYGYTF. The CDR3, as DNA: TGTGCCAGCAGCTTAGAATGGGGTCTTAACTATGGCTACACCTTC.

This clonotype was detected a few times. The chain is built from TRBV4-1 and TRBJ2-5, with 7 bases identical to TRBD2. Germline V lookup: CDR1 MGHRA, CDR2 YSYEKL. The CDR3 contains 15 residues. J lost 2 bases, V lost 6 bases, and 9 bases had no gene match. CDR3: CASRPGGGGQETQYF. In nucleotides, the CDR3 is TGCGCCAGCAGACCGGGGGGTGGCGGACAAGAGACCCAGTACTTC.